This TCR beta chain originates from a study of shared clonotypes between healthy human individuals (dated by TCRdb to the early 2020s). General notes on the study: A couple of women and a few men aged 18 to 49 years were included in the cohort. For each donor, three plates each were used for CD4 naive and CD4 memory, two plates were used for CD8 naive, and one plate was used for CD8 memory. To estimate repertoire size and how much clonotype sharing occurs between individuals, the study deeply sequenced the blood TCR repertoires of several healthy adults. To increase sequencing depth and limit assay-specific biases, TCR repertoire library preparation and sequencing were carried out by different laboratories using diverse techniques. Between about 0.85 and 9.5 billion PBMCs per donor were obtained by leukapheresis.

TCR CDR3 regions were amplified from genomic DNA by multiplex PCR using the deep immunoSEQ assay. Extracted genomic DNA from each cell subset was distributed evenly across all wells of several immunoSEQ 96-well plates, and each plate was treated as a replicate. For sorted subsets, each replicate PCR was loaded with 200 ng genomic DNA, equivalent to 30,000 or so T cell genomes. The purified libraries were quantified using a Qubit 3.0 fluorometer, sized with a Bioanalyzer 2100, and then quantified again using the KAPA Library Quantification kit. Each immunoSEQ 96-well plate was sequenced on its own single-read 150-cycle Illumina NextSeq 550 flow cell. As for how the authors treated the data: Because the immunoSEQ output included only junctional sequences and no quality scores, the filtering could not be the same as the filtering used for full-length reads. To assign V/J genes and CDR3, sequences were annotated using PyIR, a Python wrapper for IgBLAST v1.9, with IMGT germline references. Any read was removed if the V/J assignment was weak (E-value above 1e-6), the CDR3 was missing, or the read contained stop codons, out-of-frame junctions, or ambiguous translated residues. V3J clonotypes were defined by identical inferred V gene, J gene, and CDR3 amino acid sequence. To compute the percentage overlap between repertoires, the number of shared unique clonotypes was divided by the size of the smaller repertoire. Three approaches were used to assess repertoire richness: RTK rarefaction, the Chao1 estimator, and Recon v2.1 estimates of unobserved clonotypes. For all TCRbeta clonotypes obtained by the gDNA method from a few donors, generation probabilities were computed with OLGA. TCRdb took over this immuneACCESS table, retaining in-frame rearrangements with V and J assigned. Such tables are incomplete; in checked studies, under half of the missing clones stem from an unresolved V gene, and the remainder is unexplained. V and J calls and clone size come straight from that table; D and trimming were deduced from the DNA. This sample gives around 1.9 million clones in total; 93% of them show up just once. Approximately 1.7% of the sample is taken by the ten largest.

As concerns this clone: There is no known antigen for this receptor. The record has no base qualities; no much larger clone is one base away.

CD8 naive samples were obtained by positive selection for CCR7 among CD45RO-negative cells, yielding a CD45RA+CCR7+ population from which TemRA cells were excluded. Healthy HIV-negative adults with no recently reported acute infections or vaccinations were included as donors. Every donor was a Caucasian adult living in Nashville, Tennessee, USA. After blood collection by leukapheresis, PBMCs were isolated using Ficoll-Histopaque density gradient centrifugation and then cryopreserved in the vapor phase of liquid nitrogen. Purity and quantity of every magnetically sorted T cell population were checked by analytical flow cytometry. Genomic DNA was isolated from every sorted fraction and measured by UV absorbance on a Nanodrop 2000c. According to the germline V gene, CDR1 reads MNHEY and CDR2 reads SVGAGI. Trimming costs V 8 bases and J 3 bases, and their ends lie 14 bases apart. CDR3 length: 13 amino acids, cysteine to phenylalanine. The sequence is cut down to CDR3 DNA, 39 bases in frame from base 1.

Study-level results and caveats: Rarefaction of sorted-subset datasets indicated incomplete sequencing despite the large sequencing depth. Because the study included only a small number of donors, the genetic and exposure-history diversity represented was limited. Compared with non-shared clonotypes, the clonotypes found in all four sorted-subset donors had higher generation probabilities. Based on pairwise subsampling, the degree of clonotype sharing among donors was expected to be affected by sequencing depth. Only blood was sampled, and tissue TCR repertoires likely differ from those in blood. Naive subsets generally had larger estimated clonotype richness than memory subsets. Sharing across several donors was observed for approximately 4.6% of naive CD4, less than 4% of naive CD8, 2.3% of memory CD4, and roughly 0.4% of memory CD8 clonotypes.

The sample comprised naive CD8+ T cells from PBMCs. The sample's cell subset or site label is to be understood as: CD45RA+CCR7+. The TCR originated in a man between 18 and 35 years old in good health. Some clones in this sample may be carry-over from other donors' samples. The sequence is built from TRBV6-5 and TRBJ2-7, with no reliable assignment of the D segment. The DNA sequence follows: TGTGCCAGCCAAGGTATTGAGAACTACGAGCAGTACTTC. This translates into CASQGIENYEQYF.